This T cell receptor beta chain was sequenced in a study of blood T cell repertoires in COVID-19. Looking at the study overall: PBMCs, B-cell-depleted T cells, or T cells provided the cDNA or gDNA that made up the material.

Method: immunoSEQ multiplex PCR; TCRdb's copy keeps in-frame clones and lacks some. The sample consists of about 220,000 clones, roughly 85% of them appearing once. This CDR3 comprises 15 residues. V lost 9 bases and J lost 0, with 18 bases in between. Germline V gene data show CDR1 as LNHDA and CDR2 as SQIVND (reference sequence). The chain carries TRBV19 and TRBJ2-7; a weak D match, TRBD1 (6 bases). The TCR comes from a woman between 65 and 79 years old with COVID-19, enrolled during active disease. Sequenced: peripheral blood. CDR3 sequence: CASLKRDTYSYEQYF. CDR3 bases: TGTGCCAGCCTAAAACGGGACACATACTCCTACGAGCAGTACTTC.